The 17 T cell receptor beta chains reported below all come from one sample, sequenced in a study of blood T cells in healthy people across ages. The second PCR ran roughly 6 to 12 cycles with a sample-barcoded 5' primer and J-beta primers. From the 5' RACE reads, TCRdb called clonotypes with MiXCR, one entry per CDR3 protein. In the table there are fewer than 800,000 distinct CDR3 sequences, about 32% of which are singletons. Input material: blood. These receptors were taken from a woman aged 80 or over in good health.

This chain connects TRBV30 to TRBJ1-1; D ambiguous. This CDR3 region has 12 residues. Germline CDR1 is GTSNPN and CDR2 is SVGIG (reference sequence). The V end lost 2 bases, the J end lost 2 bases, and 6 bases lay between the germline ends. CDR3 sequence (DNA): TGTGCCTGGAGTCGGGCAAACACTGAAGCTTTCTTT. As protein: CAWSRANTEAFF.

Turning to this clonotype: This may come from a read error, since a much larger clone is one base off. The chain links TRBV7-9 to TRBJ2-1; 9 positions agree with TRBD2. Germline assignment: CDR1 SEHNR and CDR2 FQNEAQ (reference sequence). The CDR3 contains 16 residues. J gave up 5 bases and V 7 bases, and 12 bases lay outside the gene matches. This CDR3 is CASNHKSGGRNNEQFF. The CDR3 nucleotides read TGTGCCAGCAACCACAAGAGCGGGGGGCGGAACAATGAGCAGTTCTTC.

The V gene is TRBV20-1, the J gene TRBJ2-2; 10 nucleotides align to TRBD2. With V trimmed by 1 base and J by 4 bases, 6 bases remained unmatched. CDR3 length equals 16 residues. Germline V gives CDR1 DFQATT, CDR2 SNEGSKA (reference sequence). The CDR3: CSARVPAGGPTGELFF. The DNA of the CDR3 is TGCAGTGCTAGAGTCCCAGCGGGGGGGCCCACCGGGGAGCTGTTTTTT.

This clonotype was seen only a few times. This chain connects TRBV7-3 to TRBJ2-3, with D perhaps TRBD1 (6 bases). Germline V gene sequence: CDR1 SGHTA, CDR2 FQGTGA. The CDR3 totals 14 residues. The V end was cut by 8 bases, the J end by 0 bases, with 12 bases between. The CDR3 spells CASSQTGSTDTQYF. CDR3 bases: TGTGCCAGCTCTCAGACAGGCAGCACAGATACGCAGTATTTT.

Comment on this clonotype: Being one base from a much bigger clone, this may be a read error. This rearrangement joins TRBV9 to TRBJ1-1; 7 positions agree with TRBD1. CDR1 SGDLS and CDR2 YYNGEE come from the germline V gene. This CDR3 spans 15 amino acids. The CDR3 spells CVSSADRAMNTEAFF. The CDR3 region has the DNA TGTGTCAGCAGCGCCGACAGGGCTATGAACACTGAAGCTTTCTTT.

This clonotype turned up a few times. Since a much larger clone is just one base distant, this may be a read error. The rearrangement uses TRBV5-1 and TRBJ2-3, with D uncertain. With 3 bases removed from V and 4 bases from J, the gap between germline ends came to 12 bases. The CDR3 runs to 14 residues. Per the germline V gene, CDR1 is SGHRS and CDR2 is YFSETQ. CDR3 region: CASSWVTGPDTQYF. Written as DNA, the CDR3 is TGCGCCAGCAGCTGGGTTACGGGTCCAGATACGCAGTATTTT.

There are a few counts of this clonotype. In nucleotides, the CDR3 is TGTGCCAGCAGAAGGGGGAGAGACACAGATACGCAGTATTTT. Protein product: CASRRGRDTDTQYF. V usage is TRBV7-2 and J usage is TRBJ2-3; the D gene is possibly TRBD1 (6 bases). The V end lost 6 bases, the J end lost 2 bases, and 12 bases lay between the germline ends. This CDR3 spans 14 amino acids. Per the germline V gene, CDR1 is SGHTA and CDR2 is FQGNSA.

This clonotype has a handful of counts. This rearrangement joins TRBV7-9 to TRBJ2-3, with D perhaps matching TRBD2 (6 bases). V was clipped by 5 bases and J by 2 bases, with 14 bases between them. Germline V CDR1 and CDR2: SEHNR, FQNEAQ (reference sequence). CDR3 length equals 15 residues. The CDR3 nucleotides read TGTGCCAGCAGCAAACAAACTAGCCTCACAGATACGCAGTATTTT. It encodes CASSKQTSLTDTQYF.

The CDR3 region is CASSLNSGGAGNEQFF. The CDR3 region has the DNA TGTGCCAGCAGCCTAAATAGCGGGGGGGCGGGGAATGAGCAGTTCTTC. V is TRBV12-3 or TRBV12-4 and J is TRBJ2-1, with 11 bases aligning to TRBD2. The CDR3 contains 16 residues. Trimming cost V 6 bases and J 7 bases; bases outside gene matches: 11.

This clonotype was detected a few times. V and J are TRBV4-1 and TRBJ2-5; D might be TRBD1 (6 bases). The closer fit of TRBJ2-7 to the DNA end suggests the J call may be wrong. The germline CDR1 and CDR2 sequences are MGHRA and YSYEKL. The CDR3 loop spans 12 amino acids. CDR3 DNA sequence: TGCGCCGGACGACAGGCCATCTCCGAGCAGTACTTC. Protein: CAGRQAISEQYF.

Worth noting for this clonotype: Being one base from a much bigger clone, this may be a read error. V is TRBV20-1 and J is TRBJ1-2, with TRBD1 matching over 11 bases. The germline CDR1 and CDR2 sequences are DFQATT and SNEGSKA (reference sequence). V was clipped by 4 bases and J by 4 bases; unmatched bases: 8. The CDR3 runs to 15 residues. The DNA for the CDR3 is TGCAGTGCTATTCAAGGACAGGGGGCAATCTATGGCTACACCTTC. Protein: CSAIQGQGAIYGYTF.

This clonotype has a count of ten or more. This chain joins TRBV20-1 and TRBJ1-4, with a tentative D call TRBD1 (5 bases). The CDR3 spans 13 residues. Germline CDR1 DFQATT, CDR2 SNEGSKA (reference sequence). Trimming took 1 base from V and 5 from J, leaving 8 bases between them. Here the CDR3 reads CSARGDGNEKLFF. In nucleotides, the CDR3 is TGCAGTGCTAGAGGGGACGGGAATGAAAAACTGTTTTTT.

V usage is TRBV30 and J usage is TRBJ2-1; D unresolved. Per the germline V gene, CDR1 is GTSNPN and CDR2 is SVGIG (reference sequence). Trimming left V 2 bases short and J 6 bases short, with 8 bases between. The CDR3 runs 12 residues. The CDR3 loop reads CAWSPGPNEQFF. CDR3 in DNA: TGTGCCTGGAGTCCCGGCCCCAATGAGCAGTTCTTC.

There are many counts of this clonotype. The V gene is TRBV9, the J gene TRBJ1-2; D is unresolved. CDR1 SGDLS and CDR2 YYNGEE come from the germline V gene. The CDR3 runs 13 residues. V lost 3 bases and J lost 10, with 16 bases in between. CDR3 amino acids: CASSGDWAEVYTF. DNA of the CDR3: TGTGCCAGCAGCGGAGACTGGGCTGAGGTCTACACCTTC.

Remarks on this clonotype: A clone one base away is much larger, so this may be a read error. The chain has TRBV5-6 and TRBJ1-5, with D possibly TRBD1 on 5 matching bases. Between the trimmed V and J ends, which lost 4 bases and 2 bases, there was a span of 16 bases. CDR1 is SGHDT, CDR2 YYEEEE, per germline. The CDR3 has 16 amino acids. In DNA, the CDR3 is TGTGCCAGCAGCCACGATGCCGGGACGGGCAATCAGCCCCAGCATTTT. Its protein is CASSHDAGTGNQPQHF.

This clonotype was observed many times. CDR3 DNA: TGTGCCAGCAGCCAAGGGCGTTTAGCGGGGGCCGTCCTCGGGGGCGAGCAGTACTTC. Protein product: CASSQGRLAGAVLGGEQYF. The rearrangement links TRBV4-2 to TRBJ2-7, with 9 bases identical to TRBD2. This CDR3 has 19 residues. Germline lookup yields CDR1 LGHNA and CDR2 YNFKEQ. The J segment lost 6 bases and the V segment lost 1 base, leaving 19 bases of the junction unmatched.

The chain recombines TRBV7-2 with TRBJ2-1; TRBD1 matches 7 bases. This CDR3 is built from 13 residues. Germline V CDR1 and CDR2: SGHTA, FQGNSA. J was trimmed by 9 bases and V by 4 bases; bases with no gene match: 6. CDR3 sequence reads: CASSSNPGGEQFF. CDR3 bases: TGTGCCAGCAGCTCGAACCCAGGGGGTGAGCAGTTCTTC.